A single T cell receptor (beta chain) is shown here with its context. Its target is unknown. The sample originates from a study of cytomegalovirus exposure and HLA in healthy donors. Whole-study findings and limits: Trimming of TCR beta V- and J-genes showed a link, identified in a later analysis, to a missense DCLRE1C variant.

The PCR contained 60 Vbeta and 13 Jbeta primers. TCRdb's table, derived via immunoSEQ multiplex PCR, lists solely in-frame clones and lacks some. The data contain roughly 160,000 clones, 65% to 80% of them singletons. The V and J ends lost 5 bases and 4 bases respectively, with 11 bases between them. The CDR3 covers 13 residues. The V gene's germline CDR1 is MNHEY and CDR2 SVGAGI. The sequencing sample was made of PBMCs. This chain links TRBV6-5 with TRBJ1-2; maybe TRBD1 (5 bases). This receptor was identified in a woman in her 50s in good health and CMV-seropositive. The CDR3 bases are TGTGCCAGCAGTCCTGGACACCTCTATGGCTACACCTTC. Translating gives CASSPGHLYGYTF.